The clone carrying this T cell receptor (beta chain) was detected only a few times. As yet, its antigen is unknown. The data were obtained in a study of T cells and Merkel cell carcinoma outcomes. Study results and caveats: Repertoire plus T-cell density reportedly predicted Merkel cell carcinoma outcomes.

From germline, CDR1 is MNHEY and CDR2 SVGAGI. V shed 0 bases, J shed 4 bases, and the junction held 3 bases outside the gene matches. This CDR3 is 14 amino acids long. Measured with immunoSEQ multiplex PCR; TCRdb has only the in-frame clones, and not every one. The sample gives under 2,500 clones, approximately 89% of which show up once; roughly 2.2% is in the top ten. Input material: tumor tissue from Merkel cell carcinoma. This sequence joins TRBV6-5 and TRBJ2-7; 7 bases map to TRBD1. The sequence was obtained from a human donor with Merkel cell carcinoma. The DNA of the CDR3 is TGTGCCAGCAGTTACTCTCGGACAGGATACGAGCAGTACTTC. Translation: CASSYSRTGYEQYF.